The 27 T cell receptor beta chains in this list originate from one sample, sequenced in a study of shared clonotypes between healthy human individuals. Sequencing used immunoSEQ multiplex PCR; TCRdb keeps in-frame clones, though not all of them. The profile shows under 130,000 clones, approximately 70% of them singletons. Sequenced sample: memory CD8+ T cells sorted from blood. Documented subset: CD45RO+ cells pooled with CCR7-negative TemRA cells. The origin of the receptors is a woman in her 30s in good health.

The J gene is TRBJ2-7, the V gene TRBV27; 13 nucleotides line up with TRBD2. The J segment lost 7 bases and the V segment lost 3 bases, leaving 9 bases of the junction unmatched. The CDR3 has 16 amino acids. In germline, CDR1 is MNHEY, CDR2 SMNVEV (reference sequence). CDR3 nucleotides: TGTGCCAGCAGTTTGGTACTAGCGGGAGGGCCGGGAGAGCAGTACTTC. Protein sequence: CASSLVLAGGPGEQYF.

J is TRBJ1-3 and V is TRBV25-1; D gene unclear. V shed 2 bases and J shed 5 bases, with 10 bases lying between them. Germline CDR1 is MGHDK and CDR2 is SYGVNS. There are 14 residues in the CDR3. CDR3 residues: CASSEQAGRNTIYF. Here the CDR3 DNA reads TGTGCCAGCAGTGAACAGGCCGGACGAAACACCATATATTTT.

The sample holds one count of this clone. This chain connects TRBV7-6 to TRBJ2-2, with unresolved D. This CDR3 is built from 19 residues. From germline, CDR1 is SGHVS and CDR2 FNYEAQ. Trimming removed 3 bases at V and 6 bases at J, with 26 bases between. The CDR3: CASSLRRDPIGSFPGELFF. In nucleotides, the CDR3 is TGTGCCAGCAGCTTGCGTAGGGATCCCATAGGTTCTTTTCCCGGGGAGCTGTTTTTT.

Many counts were recorded for this clone. Other nucleotide sequences from this sample produce the same CDR3. V gene TRBV9 combines with J gene TRBJ2-3; D remains ambiguous. The germline V gene has CDR1 SGDLS and CDR2 YYNGEE. This CDR3 contains 14 residues. Trimming removed 0 bases at V and 4 bases at J, with 9 bases between. The DNA for the CDR3 is TGTGCCAGCAGCGTAGGGGGTGGGTCAGATACGCAGTATTTT. As protein: CASSVGGGSDTQYF.

The rearrangement links TRBV6-1 to TRBJ1-2; weak D call: TRBD1 (5 bases). The V gene's germline CDR1 is MNHNS and CDR2 SASEGT. V was shortened by 0 bases and J by 0 bases, with 8 bases between the two germline ends. There are 15 residues in the CDR3. CDR3 nucleotides: TGTGCCAGCAGTGAAGCTACAGGACCTAACTATGGCTACACCTTC. Protein sequence: CASSEATGPNYGYTF.

This clone was found once. The chain employs TRBV4-1 and TRBJ2-7, with 8 bases matching TRBD2. The trim removed 3 bases at V and 2 bases at J, leaving 6 bases unmatched. There are 15 residues in the CDR3. In germline, CDR1 is MGHRA, CDR2 YSYEKL. CDR3 sequence reads: CASSQAGGRTYEQYF. As DNA, the CDR3 is TGCGCCAGCAGCCAGGCGGGGGGCCGAACCTACGAGCAGTACTTC.

The genes are TRBV30 and TRBJ2-7, with a possible D match to TRBD1 (5 bases). Germline V gene lookup returns CDR1 GTSNPN and CDR2 SVGIG (reference sequence). Trimming cost V 0 bases and J 0 bases, with 9 bases left between them. The CDR3 totals 14 residues. The CDR3 region is CAWSVYRPSYEQYF. In nucleotides, the CDR3 is TGTGCCTGGAGTGTATACAGGCCCTCCTACGAGCAGTACTTC. The complete variable domain, with remaining parts taken from reference TRBV30 and TRBJ2-7, reads SQTIHQWPATLVQPVGSPLSLECTVEGTSNPNLYWYRQAAGRGLQLLFYSVGIGQISSEVPQNLSASRPQDRQFILSSKKLLLSDSGFYLCAWSVYRPSYEQYFGPGTRLTVT.

J is TRBJ2-7 and V is TRBV11-2, with 9 nucleotides matching TRBD1. Trimming took 5 bases from V and 5 from J; bases not matched to a gene: 10. This CDR3 has 15 amino acids. CDR1 and CDR2 (germline): SGHAT, FQNNGV. The CDR3 spells CASSAKGQGRNEQYF. The CDR3 DNA reads TGTGCCAGCAGCGCAAAGGGACAGGGTCGGAACGAGCAGTACTTC. The entire variable domain, with the rest obtained from reference TRBV11-2 and TRBJ2-7, is as follows: EAGVAQSPRYKIIEKRQSVAFWCNPISGHATLYWYQQILGQGPKLLIQFQNNGVVDDSQLPKDRFSAERLKGVDSTLKIQPAKLEDSAVYLCASSAKGQGRNEQYFGPGTRLTVT.

The sample holds a few counts of this clone. The chain uses TRBV6-4 and TRBJ2-1; possibly TRBD2 for D (6 bases). This CDR3 comprises 15 residues. The V end was cut by 3 bases, the J end by 6 bases, with 15 bases between. Germline lookup yields CDR1 MRHNA and CDR2 SNTAGT. The CDR3 nucleotides read TGTGCCAGCAGTGAAGGTCGGGAGACAAGCAATGAGCAGTTCTTC. Its translation is CASSEGRETSNEQFF.

This clone was seen more than once but under ten times. The V call is TRBV25-1, the J call TRBJ1-5; D possibly corresponds to TRBD1 (5 bases). V was cut by 1 base and J by 0 bases, with 13 bases left in between. The CDR3 runs to 17 residues. The germline gives CDR1 MGHDK, CDR2 SYGVNS. The CDR3 loop is CASSESTGGNSNQPQHF. CDR3 DNA: TGTGCCAGCAGTGAATCCACCGGGGGAAATAGCAATCAGCCCCAGCATTTT.

A single count supports this clone. V is TRBV4-2 and J is TRBJ2-1; TRBD2 is a possible D gene (6 bases). Germline CDR1 LGHNA, CDR2 YNFKEQ. V lost 2 bases and J lost 5, with 13 bases in between. The CDR3 is 15 amino acids. The CDR3 DNA reads as TGTGCCAGCAGCCAACCTCGGGACTTCGACAATGAGCAGTTCTTC. It encodes CASSQPRDFDNEQFF.

The chain employs TRBV28 and TRBJ1-2; D might be TRBD1 (6 bases). CDR3 length: 11 residues. The germline V and J ends were trimmed by 5 bases and 12 bases, with 13 bases remaining between them. Germline CDR1 and CDR2: MDHEN and SYDVKM. The CDR3 bases are TGTGCCAGCAGTACTCAGGGGACCCACACCTTC. It codes for CASSTQGTHTF.

The chain links TRBV7-9 to TRBJ2-3, with D unclear. V gave up 4 bases and J gave up 7 bases, with 12 bases separating them. CDR3 size: 13 residues. In germline, CDR1 is SEHNR, CDR2 FQNEAQ (reference sequence). The chain's CDR3 is CASSSPTTHTQYF. The CDR3 DNA is TGTGCCAGCAGCTCGCCGACGACACATACGCAGTATTTT.

The chain links TRBV12-5 to TRBJ2-1; D unresolved. The germline gives CDR1 LGHNT, CDR2 FRNRAP. V shed 7 bases and J shed 1 base, with 17 bases lying between them. The CDR3 is 16 residues long. CDR3 coding DNA: TGTGCTAGTGCCTACATAAATCCTGATTCCTACAATGAGCAGTTCTTC. The encoded protein is CASAYINPDSYNEQFF.

This chain links TRBV10-3 with TRBJ1-1; the D gene is possibly TRBD1 (5 bases). V dropped 4 bases and J dropped 0 bases, with 21 bases sitting between them. The germline gives CDR1 ENHRY, CDR2 SYGVKD. This CDR3 comprises 18 residues. The CDR3 region is CAISGFRADHYMNTEAFF. DNA for the CDR3: TGTGCCATCAGTGGGTTCAGGGCAGATCATTACATGAACACTGAAGCTTTCTTT.

The chain links TRBV5-6 to TRBJ1-1; D gene uncertain. V lost 4 bases and J lost 2, with 6 bases in between. Germline CDR1 SGHDT, CDR2 YYEEEE. The CDR3 extends over 12 amino acids. The CDR3: CASSIVNTEAFF. The CDR3 DNA follows: TGTGCCAGCAGCATCGTTAACACTGAAGCTTTCTTT.

V is TRBV28 and J is TRBJ1-6; D not certain. From germline, CDR1 is MDHEN and CDR2 SYDVKM. The CDR3 loop spans 13 amino acids. Between the trimmed V and J ends, which lost 3 bases and 9 bases, there was a span of 9 bases. CDR3 nucleotides: TGTGCCAGCAGTTTGATGATGGGTTCACCCCTCCACTTT. As protein: CASSLMMGSPLHF.

This clone turned up a few times. The rearrangement links TRBV27 to TRBJ1-4; 7 positions agree with TRBD1. CDR1 MNHEY and CDR2 SMNVEV come from the germline V gene (reference sequence). V lost 4 bases, J lost 4 bases, and 0 bases stayed unmatched. The CDR3 contains 13 residues. The CDR3 protein is CASSWDSNEKLFF. The CDR3 coding sequence is TGTGCCAGCAGTTGGGACAGTAATGAAAAACTGTTTTTT.

The chain uses TRBV7-9 and TRBJ2-7; a weak D match, TRBD1 (6 bases). The CDR3 contains 16 residues. Looked up from germline, CDR1 is SEHNR and CDR2 is FQNEAQ (reference sequence). With 1 base removed from V and 3 bases from J, the gap between germline ends came to 16 bases. The CDR3, as DNA: TGTGCCAGCAGCTTAGAATCGGGCAGGGGACGCTACGAGCAGTACTTC. Translation: CASSLESGRGRYEQYF.

The chain couples TRBV7-9 to TRBJ2-5; D is unclear. V dropped 0 bases and J dropped 0 bases, with 8 bases sitting between them. This CDR3 is built from 15 residues. Germline-derived CDR1 and CDR2 are SEHNR and FQNEAQ (reference sequence). This CDR3 reads CASSLAIWHQETQYF. The CDR3 DNA follows: TGTGCCAGCAGCTTAGCGATTTGGCACCAAGAGACCCAGTACTTC.

In its sample, this clone was seen a few times. Other DNA sequences in this specimen translate into the identical CDR3. The V call is TRBV5-1, the J call TRBJ2-3; D unresolved. The CDR3 loop spans 12 amino acids. Trimming took 4 bases from V and 2 from J, leaving 5 bases between them. Germline V gene data show CDR1 as SGHRS and CDR2 as YFSETQ. DNA of the CDR3: TGCGCCAGCAGCCTAGACACAGATACGCAGTATTTT. Translating it yields CASSLDTDTQYF.

This chain links TRBV6-5 with TRBJ2-3; D ambiguous. Germline CDR1 MNHEY, CDR2 SVGAGI. The V gene lost 0 bases and the J gene lost 8 bases, with 12 bases spanning the gap. The CDR3 consists of 14 residues. The CDR3 region is CASSYSSGRGTQYF. CDR3 bases: TGTGCCAGCAGTTACTCTTCGGGTCGCGGTACGCAGTATTTT.

The chain combines TRBV28 with TRBJ2-3; 10 bases are a match to TRBD1. The CDR3 runs to 15 residues. CDR1 is MDHEN, CDR2 SYDVKM, per germline. V lost 7 bases to trimming and J lost 7 bases; unmatched junction nucleotides: 11. CDR3: CASITGTGDHYTQYF. CDR3 sequence (DNA): TGTGCCAGCATTACCGGGACAGGGGACCACTATACGCAGTATTTT. The full variable domain, completed using reference TRBV28 and TRBJ2-3, is DVKVTQSSRYLVKRTGEKVFLECVQDMDHENMFWYRQDPGLGLRLIYFSYDVKMKEKGDIPEGYSVSREKKERFSLILESASTNQTSMYLCASITGTGDHYTQYFGPGTRLTVL.

The chain employs TRBV28 and TRBJ1-5; unclear D gene. CDR3 size: 17 residues. Trimming stripped 6 bases from V and 0 bases from J, with 18 bases between. Germline V gene lookup returns CDR1 MDHEN and CDR2 SYDVKM. The CDR3 reads CASRGEREGYSNQPQHF. The CDR3 bases are TGTGCCAGCAGGGGAGAAAGGGAGGGTTATAGCAATCAGCCCCAGCATTTT.

V is TRBV28 and J is TRBJ1-4; D not resolved. Germline V gives CDR1 MDHEN, CDR2 SYDVKM. V was clipped by 4 bases and J by 0 bases, with 3 bases between them. The CDR3 extends over 13 amino acids. CDR3 DNA: TGTGCCAGCAGTTATCCAACTAATGAAAAACTGTTTTTT. The encoded protein is CASSYPTNEKLFF. Together with reference TRBV28 and TRBJ1-4, the CDR3 gives the full variable domain: DVKVTQSSRYLVKRTGEKVFLECVQDMDHENMFWYRQDPGLGLRLIYFSYDVKMKEKGDIPEGYSVSREKKERFSLILESASTNQTSMYLCASSYPTNEKLFFGSGTQLSVL.

The chain has TRBV28 and TRBJ1-5, with TRBD1 identical over 12 bases. The germline V gene encodes CDR1 MDHEN and CDR2 SYDVKM. The CDR3 runs 16 residues. Germline trimming cut 5 bases from V and 11 bases from J; bases unmatched to any gene: 13. The DNA for the CDR3 is TGTGCCAGCAGTCCGCCTCCGGGACAGGGGGCATGGTCCCAGCATTTT. Amino acids: CASSPPPGQGAWSQHF.

This chain joins TRBV7-9 and TRBJ2-1; a weak D match, TRBD2 (5 bases). The CDR3 loop spans 15 amino acids. Trimming cost V 3 bases and J 3 bases, with 12 bases left between them. Germline CDR1 SEHNR, CDR2 FQNEAQ (reference sequence). CDR3 sequence reads: CASSFYGGYYNEQFF. The CDR3 bases are TGTGCCAGCAGCTTTTATGGCGGGTACTACAATGAGCAGTTCTTC.